This T cell receptor beta chain emerged from a study of T cell responses to AZD1222 COVID-19 vaccine. General study findings and limits: Vaccine-associated CD4 TCRs ranged over spike, dominating at 160-218 and 743-854. At baseline, seropositivity was found in only a handful of AZD1222 recipients.

About this clone itself: Its antigen remains unidentified.

The CDR3 extends over 13 amino acids. Germline V gene data show CDR1 as GTSNPN and CDR2 as SVGIG (reference sequence). The V and J ends lost 7 bases and 5 bases, in that order; junction bases with no gene match: 8. The data were produced by immunoSEQ multiplex PCR, yet TCRdb's version contains in-frame clones alone and is incomplete. The data show around 88,000 clones, roughly 87% seen once. This TCR was recovered from an adult in good health. The source material was peripheral blood, sampled on day 0 of AZD1222 vaccination. The J gene is TRBJ2-1, the V gene TRBV30; 7 bases line up with TRBD2. CDR3 region: CASASGRDNEQFF. The CDR3 nucleotides are TGTGCCTCGGCTAGCGGTAGGGACAATGAGCAGTTCTTC.